This T cell receptor beta chain was profiled in a study of CD8+ T cells in alopecia areata. Study details: Spontaneous alopecia affected the 6-12-month-old C3H/HeJ graft donors, whose skin was transplanted to roughly 7-11-week-old female C3H/HeJ mice. Overall study results and limits: More clonal than normal scalp was lesional scalp, particularly alopecia totalis/universalis. Mouse data revealed clearer TCR sharing than patient data did, a gap possibly tied to HLA. Sequenced scalp T cells also include alphabeta T cells resident in normal skin.

RNA, once extracted, was reverse transcribed into cDNA for use as the sequencing template. Generated by immunoSEQ multiplex PCR, the TCRdb table keeps only in-frame clones and is missing some. Altogether around 290,000 clones were found in the sample, and no singletons occur. This CDR3 has 12 residues. Germline-derived CDR1 and CDR2 are GKSSPN and SITVG. Sorting used CD4, CD8alpha, NKG2D, NKG2ACE and other markers on pooled cutaneous lymph node cells. This clone has more than one count but fewer than ten. Its target is unknown. The listed genes are named as in mouse. With the read ending 4 residues before the CDR3 end, the germline J gene is used to fill in that end.

The chain recombines TRBV31 with TRBJ2-1, with D uncertain. Material for sequencing was CD4+ T cells sorted from a lymph node. This sequence originates from a C3H/HeJ mouse with alopecia areata. These mice share the MHC haplotype H2-k. The CDR3 is CAWSQTRAEQFF. The sequenced part of the CDR3 DNA is TGTGCCTGGAGCCAGACACGGGCT.